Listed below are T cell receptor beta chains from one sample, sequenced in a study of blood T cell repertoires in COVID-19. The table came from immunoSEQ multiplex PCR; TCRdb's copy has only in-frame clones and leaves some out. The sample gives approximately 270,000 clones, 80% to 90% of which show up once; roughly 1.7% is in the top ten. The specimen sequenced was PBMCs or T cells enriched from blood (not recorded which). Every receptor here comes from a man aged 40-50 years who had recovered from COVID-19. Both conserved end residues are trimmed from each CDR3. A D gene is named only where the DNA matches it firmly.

CDR3: ASLLRPRGTEAF
V: TRBV28
J: TRBJ1-1
D: NA

CDR3: ASSSQTDTQY
V: TRBV9
J: TRBJ2-3
D: NA

CDR3: AWSAGTGGDTIY
V: TRBV30
J: TRBJ1-3
D: TRBD1

CDR3: ASSGPGTPNSPLH
V: TRBV2
J: TRBJ1-6
D: NA

CDR3: ASSTGLAGQETQY
V: TRBV5-4
J: TRBJ2-5
D: TRBD2

CDR3: ASSSTRTSGDYNEQF
V: TRBV27
J: TRBJ2-1
D: TRBD2

CDR3: ASSVEGAPTDTQY
V: TRBV9
J: TRBJ2-3
D: NA

CDR3: AKSVERIGGQETQY
V: TRBV2
J: TRBJ2-5
D: TRBD2

CDR3: AWGVGLGEKLF
V: TRBV30
J: TRBJ1-4
D: NA

CDR3: ASSVARPGLEFTDTQY
V: TRBV23-1
J: TRBJ2-3
D: NA

CDR3: ASSSLIGERGRNTIY
V: TRBV5-4
J: TRBJ1-3
D: NA

CDR3: SAEGDNSYEQY
V: TRBV29-1
J: TRBJ2-7
D: NA

CDR3: ASSPRGAANTEAF
V: TRBV7-9
J: TRBJ1-1
D: NA

CDR3: ASSFRSRTSGGRSTTGELF
V: TRBV5-1
J: TRBJ2-2
D: TRBD2

CDR3: ASSVVGAGGTTDNEQF
V: TRBV9
J: TRBJ2-1
D: TRBD2

CDR3: ASSPQASGEYEQY
V: TRBV18
J: TRBJ2-7
D: TRBD2

CDR3: ASSYSFWTGEGYT
V: TRBV6-5
J: TRBJ1-2
D: TRBD1

CDR3: ASSLARLAGGEQY
V: TRBV7-2
J: TRBJ2-7
D: TRBD2

CDR3: ASSGGGSVYNEQF
V: TRBV27
J: TRBJ2-1
D: NA

CDR3: AIFAQCYT
V: TRBV6-5
J: TRBJ1-2
D: NA

CDR3: AISGGAAAEAF
V: TRBV10-3
J: TRBJ1-1
D: NA

CDR3: ASSLREVGTRYGYT
V: TRBV5-4
J: TRBJ1-2
D: NA

CDR3: ASSLLAGHTGELF
V: TRBV2
J: TRBJ2-2
D: TRBD2

CDR3: ASSQGSTGDGYT
V: TRBV3-1/TRBV3-2
J: TRBJ1-2
D: NA

CDR3: ASSRNRDNEQF
V: TRBV6-4
J: TRBJ2-1
D: NA

CDR3: ASSSGTGTDTQY
V: TRBV7-2
J: TRBJ2-3
D: NA